Presented here are 26 T cell receptor beta chains from one specimen sequenced in a study of blood T cell repertoires in COVID-19. The table came from immunoSEQ multiplex PCR; TCRdb's copy has only in-frame clones and leaves some out. The table includes just over 95,000 clones, 80% to 85% detected once. Specimen: peripheral blood. Receptor source: a man in his 60s with acute or convalescent COVID-19.

This clone was detected only a few times. This chain joins TRBV19 and TRBJ2-7, with TRBD1 matching over 7 bases. Germline V gene lookup returns CDR1 LNHDA and CDR2 SQIVND (reference sequence). V shed 0 bases, J shed 6 bases, and the junction held 5 bases outside the gene matches. The CDR3 has 14 residues. The CDR3 protein is CASSIEGTVGEQYF. CDR3 DNA: TGTGCCAGTAGTATAGAAGGGACAGTAGGCGAGCAGTACTTC. The full variable domain, its missing parts supplied by reference TRBV19 and TRBJ2-7, is DGGITQSPKYLFRKEGQNVTLSCEQNLNHDAMYWYRQDPGQGLRLIYYSQIVNDFQKGDIAEGYSVSREKKESFPLTVTSAQKNPTAFYLCASSIEGTVGEQYFGPGTRLTVT.

The chain is built from TRBV10-1 and TRBJ2-2, with TRBD1 matching over 10 bases. The CDR3 contains 14 residues. With 4 bases clipped from V and 7 bases from J, the junction kept 3 bases outside the gene matches. CDR1 WNHNN and CDR2 SYGVQD come from the germline V gene (reference sequence). CDR3 loop: CASSGQGAGGELFF. The CDR3 bases are TGCGCCAGCAGTGGACAGGGGGCTGGCGGGGAGCTGTTTTTT.

In this sample, this clone turned up many times. V and J are TRBV5-1 and TRBJ1-1; 7 nucleotides agree with TRBD1. The junction had 8 bases not matched to a gene; V was cut back by 4 bases and J by 5 bases. CDR1 is SGHRS and CDR2 is YFSETQ in the germline V gene. The CDR3 has 14 amino acids. The CDR3 here is CASSPDRVDTEAFF. The CDR3 DNA follows: TGCGCCAGCAGCCCCGACAGGGTTGATACTGAAGCTTTCTTT.

This clone was seen a few times. The chain joins TRBV15 to TRBJ2-5; TRBD2 matches 7 bases. The CDR3 runs 19 residues. Germline V lookup: CDR1 LNHNV, CDR2 YYDKDF (reference sequence). With 4 bases clipped from V and 4 bases from J, the junction kept 21 bases outside the gene matches. The CDR3 nucleotides are TGTGCCACCAGCACCGGGGGGATCCGGGAGTGGCAAAGGGGAGAGACCCAGTACTTC. Its translation: CATSTGGIREWQRGETQYF.

This clone showed up just a few times. The chain employs TRBV27 and TRBJ1-6; TRBD1 agrees at 10 bases. The germline V gene encodes CDR1 MNHEY and CDR2 SMNVEV (reference sequence). The length of the CDR3 is 15 residues. Trimming cost V 8 bases and J 7 bases; bases outside gene matches: 8. CDR3 sequence: CASCLRQGANSPLHF. CDR3 DNA sequence: TGTGCCAGCTGCTTAAGACAGGGGGCGAATTCACCCCTCCACTTT.

The rearrangement uses TRBV6-5 and TRBJ1-5; 7 bases line up with TRBD1. The ends lost 5 bases at V and 5 bases at J; junction bases unmatched: 3. The CDR3 sequence is 13 residues long. Germline CDR1 and CDR2: MNHEY and SVGAGI. The CDR3 protein is CASSQGVYQPQHF. The CDR3 bases are TGTGCCAGCAGTCAGGGGGTCTATCAGCCCCAGCATTTT.

In nucleotides, the CDR3 is TGCAGCGTCGAGGGGGTCTCCTACGAGCAGTACTTC. This sequence encodes CSVEGVSYEQYF. The chain couples TRBV29-1 to TRBJ2-7; tentatively, D is TRBD1 (6 bases). V gave up 6 bases and J gave up 0 bases, with 9 bases separating them. The CDR3 totals 12 residues. Per the germline V gene, CDR1 is SQVTM and CDR2 is ANQGSEA.

This rearrangement joins TRBV21-1 to TRBJ2-2; TRBD2, the table's D call, was not compared with the DNA. TRBV21-1 is a recognized pseudogene. This CDR3 region has 14 residues. The DNA of the CDR3 is TGTGCCAGCTCCAGACTCGTGAACACCGGGGAGCTGTTTTTT. Amino acid sequence: CASSRLVNTGELFF.

V and J are TRBV19 and TRBJ2-5; 13 bases line up with TRBD2. The CDR3 covers 17 residues. Germline V CDR1 and CDR2: LNHDA, SQIVND (reference sequence). Trimming cost V 4 bases and J 5 bases; bases outside gene matches: 10. CDR3 bases: TGTGCCAGTAGTAACTCCCCGGGACTAGCGGGACGGGAGACCCAGTACTTC. It is translated as CASSNSPGLAGRETQYF.

The rearrangement links TRBV7-2 to TRBJ1-3, with 8 bases matching TRBD1. The CDR3 spans 15 residues. V lost 6 bases, J lost 4 bases, and 8 bases stayed unmatched. Germline assignment: CDR1 SGHTA and CDR2 FQGNSA. The CDR3 reads CASSQGAGGGNTIYF. CDR3 nucleotide sequence: TGTGCCAGCAGTCAAGGGGCAGGGGGCGGAAACACCATATATTTT.

The chain carries TRBV11-2 and TRBJ2-7; D is undetermined. The germline V gene has CDR1 SGHAT and CDR2 FQNNGV. Trimming cost V 3 bases and J 4 bases, with 10 bases left between them. The CDR3 spans 13 residues. For the CDR3, the DNA is TGTGCCAGCAGCTTGGCCGGAGAGTACGAGCAGTACGTC. This translates into CASSLAGEYEQYV.

The chain joins TRBV5-1 to TRBJ2-7, with 7 bases matching TRBD1. The CDR3 is 17 amino acids. V was clipped by 3 bases and J by 0 bases; unmatched bases: 12. The germline V gene encodes CDR1 SGHRS and CDR2 YFSETQ. The CDR3 spells CASSWGRGLVLSYEQYF. The CDR3 DNA reads as TGCGCCAGCAGCTGGGGAAGGGGGCTAGTCCTCTCCTACGAGCAGTACTTC.

V is TRBV27 and J is TRBJ2-3; D unclear. The CDR3 contains 12 residues. V lost 6 bases to trimming and J lost 6 bases, with 10 bases between them. Germline V lookup: CDR1 MNHEY, CDR2 SMNVEV (reference sequence). This CDR3 reads CASRASRDTQYF. The CDR3 nucleotides read TGTGCCAGCAGAGCCTCCCGGGATACGCAGTATTTT.

This chain uses TRBV12-3 or TRBV12-4 with TRBJ2-7; TRBD2 aligns across 7 bases. V was clipped by 3 bases and J by 3 bases; unmatched bases: 2. The CDR3 consists of 13 residues. The DNA of the CDR3 is TGTGCCAGCAGTTTTTCTAGCGGCTACGAGCAGTACTTC. Translated, it gives CASSFSSGYEQYF.

CDR3 DNA: TGTGCCAGCAGCCAACCTAGGGCAGGGTCTATTTCAGTCACCGGGGAGCTGTTTTTT. Amino acids: CASSQPRAGSISVTGELFF. The V call is TRBV3-1 (or the pseudogene TRBV3-2), the J call TRBJ2-2; the D gene is possibly TRBD1 (5 bases). Germline CDR1 is LGHDT and CDR2 is YNNKEL (reference sequence). Trimming pared 2 bases from V and 4 bases from J, leaving 23 bases between. The CDR3 is 19 residues long.

The chain couples TRBV6-4 to TRBJ2-7, with 12 positions matching TRBD2. The germline CDR1 and CDR2 sequences are MRHNA and SNTAGT. This CDR3 has 14 amino acids. V was pared by 10 bases and J by 2 bases, with 6 bases of the junction left unmatched. Written as DNA, the CDR3 is TGTGCCATGACTAGCGGGAGAGGAACCTACGAGCAGTACGTC. Its translation is CAMTSGRGTYEQYV.

The chain links TRBV27 to TRBJ2-1; D gene unclear. Trimming stripped 1 base from V and 5 bases from J, with 3 bases between. CDR3 length equals 12 residues. CDR1 and CDR2 from the germline V gene are MNHEY and SMNVEV (reference sequence). CDR3 region: CASSLLNNEQFF. The CDR3 nucleotides read TGTGCCAGCAGTTTATTAAACAATGAGCAGTTCTTC.

The chain has TRBV11-3 and TRBJ1-1; weak D call: TRBD1 (5 bases). The CDR3 is 14 residues long. The V gene lost 8 bases and the J gene lost 1 base, with 14 bases spanning the gap. CDR1 and CDR2 from the germline V gene are SGHNT and YENEEA. CDR3: CASVSNGGNTEAFF. CDR3 bases: TGTGCCAGCGTCTCTAACGGGGGGAACACTGAAGCTTTCTTT.

The rearrangement joins TRBV19 to TRBJ1-1, with a tentative D call TRBD1 (5 bases). The germline CDR1 and CDR2 sequences are LNHDA and SQIVND (reference sequence). This CDR3 comprises 16 residues. The V gene lost 3 bases and the J gene lost 1 base, with 15 bases spanning the gap. CDR3 in amino acids: CASSIGGGVTNTEAFF. CDR3 sequence (DNA): TGTGCCAGTAGTATCGGGGGAGGTGTGACGAACACTGAAGCTTTCTTT.

V usage is TRBV12-5 and J usage is TRBJ1-2, with TRBD1 as a possible D gene (5 bases). With 2 bases removed from V and 4 bases from J, the gap between germline ends came to 11 bases. Looked up from germline, CDR1 is LGHNT and CDR2 is FRNRAP. The CDR3 runs to 14 residues. CDR3 DNA sequence: TGTGCTAGTGGTTTGAATCAGGGCTCCTATGGCTACACCTTC. Its translation is CASGLNQGSYGYTF.

The chain joins TRBV21-1 to TRBJ1-5; the table calls TRBD1, which could not be checked here. TRBV21-1 is given as a pseudogene. CDR3 length equals 18 residues. The CDR3 region has the DNA TGTGCCAGCAGCAAAGAGGATCGGACAGGGTGGGGCAATCAGCCCCAGCATTTT. It yields the protein CASSKEDRTGWGNQPQHF.

This chain joins TRBV5-8 and TRBJ2-1; D is unresolved. CDR1 and CDR2 (germline): SGHTS, YDEGEE. This CDR3 contains 15 residues. V was clipped by 1 base and J by 7 bases, with 15 bases between them. As DNA, the CDR3 is TGTGCCAGCAGCTTGAATCCCAACCCCGCGAATGAGCAGTTCTTC. This translates into CASSLNPNPANEQFF. The full variable domain, rest sourced from reference TRBV5-8 and TRBJ2-1, is EAGVTQSPTHLIKTRGQQATLRCSPISGHTSVYWYQQALGLGLQFLLWYDEGEERNRGNFPPRFSGRQFPNYSSELNVNALELEDSALYLCASSLNPNPANEQFFGPGTRLTVL.

The CDR3 sequence is CASSKGANTEAFF. DNA for the CDR3: TGTGCCAGCAGCAAGGGGGCAAACACTGAAGCTTTCTTT. The gene calls are TRBV6-5 and TRBJ1-1, with 7 bases fitting TRBD1. CDR1 is MNHEY, CDR2 SVGAGI, per germline. Germline trimming cut 6 bases from V and 2 bases from J; bases unmatched to any gene: 3. This CDR3 contains 13 residues.

The J gene is TRBJ2-4, the V gene TRBV3-1 (or the pseudogene TRBV3-2); D possibly corresponds to TRBD1 (6 bases). CDR3 size: 17 residues. V lost 2 bases and J lost 2, with 16 bases in between. Germline V lookup: CDR1 LGHDT, CDR2 YNNKEL (reference sequence). This chain's CDR3 is CASSQLDRLGPKNIQYF. Here the CDR3 DNA reads TGTGCCAGCAGCCAACTTGACAGGTTGGGGCCCAAAAACATTCAGTACTTC.

V gene TRBV30 combines with J gene TRBJ1-2, with TRBD1 identical over 9 bases. The trim removed 4 bases at V and 6 bases at J, leaving 3 bases unmatched. This CDR3 region has 12 residues. Per the germline V gene, CDR1 is GTSNPN and CDR2 is SVGIG (reference sequence). CDR3 sequence: CAWTGTGNGYTF. The DNA for the CDR3 is TGTGCCTGGACGGGGACAGGGAATGGCTACACCTTC.

The V and J genes are TRBV19 and TRBJ1-1; no clear D gene. Deletions cut 4 bases from V and 3 bases from J, with 9 bases between. CDR3 length: 13 residues. CDR1 is LNHDA and CDR2 is SQIVND in the germline V gene (reference sequence). The CDR3: CASSKSRDTEAFF. The CDR3 DNA sequence: TGTGCCAGTAGTAAATCCCGTGACACTGAAGCTTTCTTT.